This TCR beta chain was found in a study of breast tumors, draining lymph nodes, adjacent tissues. Study-wide findings and caveats: The data were judged consistent with most tumor T cells coming from lymph node and expanding in tumor.

As regards this clonotype: Its antigen is not identified.

V lost 7 bases, J lost 0 bases, and 11 bases lay in between. Germline loops: CDR1 SGDLS, CDR2 YYNGEE. The CDR3 is made up of 15 amino acids. Using its own MiXCR run on the multiplex PCR reads, TCRdb lists one record per CDR3 protein. The table lists approximately 60,000 distinct CDR3 sequences, roughly 59% of them singletons. The chain has TRBV9 and TRBJ2-6; D possibly matches TRBD1 or TRBD2 (5 bases each). Sequencing input: breast tumor tissue. The clonotype comes from a female donor with breast cancer. Some clones in this sample may be carry-over from other donors' samples. Written as DNA, the CDR3 is TGTGCCAGCCGGGGCGGTAGCTCTGGGGCCAACGTCCTGACTTTC. Its protein product is CASRGGSSGANVLTF.